Included here is one TCR beta chain sequence, with context. This entry is derived from a study of cytomegalovirus exposure and HLA in healthy donors. The PCR had 60 Vbeta and 13 Jbeta primers. The repertoire was sequenced with immunoSEQ multiplex PCR; TCRdb's copy has only in-frame clones and lacks some. The sample shows roughly 110,000 clones, about two thirds of them seen only once. CDR1 is LGHNA, CDR2 YSLEER, per germline. The CDR3 has 14 residues. The V and J ends lost 0 bases and 4 bases respectively, with 6 bases between them. The chain carries TRBV4-3 and TRBJ2-2; D is possibly TRBD2 (5 bases). Sequenced: PBMCs. The source is a boy younger than 18 in good health and CMV-seronegative. In DNA form, the CDR3 reads TGCGCCAGCAGCCAAGAGAGGGCCACCGGGGAGCTGTTTTTT. It encodes CASSQERATGELFF.